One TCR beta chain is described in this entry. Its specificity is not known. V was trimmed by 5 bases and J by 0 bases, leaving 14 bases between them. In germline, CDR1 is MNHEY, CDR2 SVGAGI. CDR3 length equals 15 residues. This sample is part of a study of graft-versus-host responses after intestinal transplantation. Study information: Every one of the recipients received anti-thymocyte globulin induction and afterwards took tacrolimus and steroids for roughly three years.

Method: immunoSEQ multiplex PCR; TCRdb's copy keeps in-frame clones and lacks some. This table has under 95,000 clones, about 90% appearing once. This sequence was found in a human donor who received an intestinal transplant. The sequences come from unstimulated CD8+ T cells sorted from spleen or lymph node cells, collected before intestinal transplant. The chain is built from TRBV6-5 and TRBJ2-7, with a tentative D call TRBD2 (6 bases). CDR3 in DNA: TGTGCCAGCAGTATGTCTAGCGTGAGCTCCTACGAGCAGTACTTC. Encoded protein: CASSMSSVSSYEQYF.